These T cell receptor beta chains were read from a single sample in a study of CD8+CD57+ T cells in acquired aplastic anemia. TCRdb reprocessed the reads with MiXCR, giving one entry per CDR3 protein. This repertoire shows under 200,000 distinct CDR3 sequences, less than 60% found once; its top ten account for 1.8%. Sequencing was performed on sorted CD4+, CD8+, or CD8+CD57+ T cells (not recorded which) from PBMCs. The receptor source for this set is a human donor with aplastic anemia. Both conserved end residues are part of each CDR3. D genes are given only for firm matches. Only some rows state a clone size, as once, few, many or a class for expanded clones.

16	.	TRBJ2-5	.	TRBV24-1	TGTGCCACCAGTGATCCCCTCCTGGGCGGGGTGGAGACCCAGTACTTC	CATSDPLLGGVETQYF
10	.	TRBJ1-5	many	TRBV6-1	TGTGCCAGCAGTGAGCGGGCCCAGCATTTT	CASSERAQHF
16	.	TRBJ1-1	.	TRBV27	TGTGCCAGCAGTTTGTTCCCTTTCGCGACGAACACTGAAGCTTTCTTT	CASSLFPFATNTEAFF
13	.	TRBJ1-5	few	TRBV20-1	TGCAGTGCTAGTGACGGTTACAATCAGCCCCAGCATTTT	CSASDGYNQPQHF
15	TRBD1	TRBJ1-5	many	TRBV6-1	TGTGCCAGCAGCGATACCGGGACAGGGAGTCAGCCCCAGCATTTT	CASSDTGTGSQPQHF
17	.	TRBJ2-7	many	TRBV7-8	TGTGCCAGCAGCTTCTCTAGCGCTACAATCCTATCCTACGAGCAGTACTTC	CASSFSSATILSYEQYF
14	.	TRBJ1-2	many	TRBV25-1	TGTGCCAGCAGTGAACCCGGCAGGGTGGAAGGCTACACCTTC	CASSEPGRVEGYTF
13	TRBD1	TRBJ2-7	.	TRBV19	TGTGCCAGTAGCCCCCGGGGACAGTACGAGCAGTACTTC	CASSPRGQYEQYF
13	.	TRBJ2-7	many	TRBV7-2	TGTGCCAGCAGCTTAGATGGCGGTTACGAGCAGTACTTC	CASSLDGGYEQYF
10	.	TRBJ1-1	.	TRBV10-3	TGTGCCATCAGGGGGGGGCGAGCTTTCTTT	CAIRGGRAFF
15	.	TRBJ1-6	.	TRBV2	TGTGCCAGCAGTTTAATTGGGGCCGACAATTCACCCCTCCACTTT	CASSLIGADNSPLHF
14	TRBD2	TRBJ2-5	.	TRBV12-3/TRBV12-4	TGTGCCAGCAGTTTAAGCGGGGGGCAAGGGACCCAGTACTTC	CASSLSGGQGTQYF
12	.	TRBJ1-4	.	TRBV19	TGTGCCAGTAGAACAGAGGACAGAGGACTGTTTTTT	CASRTEDRGLFF